A single sample is the source of the 27 T cell receptor beta chains below, sequenced in a study of blood T cell repertoires in COVID-19. Some clones are missing from TCRdb's copy, which holds only in-frame ones; the method was immunoSEQ multiplex PCR. The data hold 250,000 to 300,000 clones, with approximately 83% observed a single time. The source material was peripheral blood. These receptors were obtained from a woman in her 70s with acute or convalescent COVID-19.

The chain is built from TRBV25-1 and TRBJ2-1, with unresolved D. Germline values: CDR1 MGHDK, CDR2 SYGVNS. The CDR3 is made up of 10 amino acids. The V end lost 6 bases, the J end lost 8 bases, and 5 bases lay between the germline ends. CDR3 amino acids: CASRIDEQFF. CDR3 DNA: TGTGCCAGCAGAATAGATGAGCAGTTCTTC.

This clone was seen a few times. This chain joins TRBV12-3 or TRBV12-4 and TRBJ1-3, with D unresolved. This CDR3 region has 12 residues. Trimming pared 6 bases from V and 7 bases from J, leaving 10 bases between. The CDR3 nucleotides read TGTGCCAGCAGACCTCTAGAGAACACCATATATTTT. Encoded protein: CASRPLENTIYF.

The CDR3 coding sequence is TGCGCCAGCAGGGTGAGGCCCGGGACGGGGGCTAACTATGGCTACACCTTC. It specifies CASRVRPGTGANYGYTF. The J gene is TRBJ1-2, the V gene TRBV5-1, with D possibly TRBD1 on 5 matching bases. Trimming took off 5 bases at V and 0 bases at J, with 20 bases between the two ends. The CDR3 is 17 residues long. CDR1 and CDR2 from the germline V gene are SGHRS and YFSETQ.

The J gene is TRBJ2-2, the V gene TRBV5-1, with D perhaps matching TRBD2 (6 bases). CDR1 and CDR2 from the germline V gene are SGHRS and YFSETQ. The CDR3 has 19 residues. Trimming left V 0 bases short and J 4 bases short, with 22 bases between. The DNA of the CDR3 is TGCGCCAGCAGCTTGGGGCGGGACCTTCTTATTACTGGCACCGGGGAGCTGTTTTTT. Translated: CASSLGRDLLITGTGELFF.

A note on this clone: Other nucleotide sequences in the sample specify the same CDR3. The chain uses TRBV6-1 and TRBJ1-5; no firm D call. Germline-derived CDR1 and CDR2 are MNHNS and SASEGT. The V and J ends lost 2 bases and 4 bases respectively, with 6 bases between them. The CDR3 consists of 13 residues. The CDR3: CASSERGNQPQHF. Written as DNA, the CDR3 is TGTGCCAGCAGTGAACGGGGTAATCAGCCCCAGCATTTT.

V usage is TRBV29-1 and J usage is TRBJ1-2; D is unclear. CDR1 is SQVTM, CDR2 ANQGSEA, per germline. The CDR3 is 12 residues long. V lost 3 bases and J 4 bases, leaving 9 bases between the germline ends. CDR3 loop: CSVDSGGYGYTF. In DNA, the CDR3 is TGCAGCGTTGATTCGGGAGGCTATGGCTACACCTTC.

This chain links TRBV6-4 with TRBJ2-1; weak D call: TRBD1 (6 bases). Germline-derived CDR1 and CDR2 are MRHNA and SNTAGT. This CDR3 contains 14 residues. Trimming left V 4 bases short and J 3 bases short, with 10 bases between. The CDR3 DNA sequence: TGTGCCAGCAGTGTCCAGGGGTTCTACAATGAGCAGTTCTTC. Its protein is CASSVQGFYNEQFF.

This clone was found a few times. The rearrangement uses TRBV20-1 and TRBJ2-7, with D possibly TRBD2 on 5 matching bases. This CDR3 has 16 amino acids. Germline-derived CDR1 and CDR2 are DFQATT and SNEGSKA (reference sequence). Between the trimmed V and J ends, which lost 3 bases and 2 bases, there was a span of 20 bases. In DNA, the CDR3 is TGCAGTGCTAGTGGCCAACTGGAACGGAGGCCCTACGAGCAGTACTTC. Translating it yields CSASGQLERRPYEQYF.

Only a few counts were recorded for this clone. CDR3 sequence: CASSAGTGGVFLFMNTEAFF. The CDR3 DNA reads as TGTGCCAGCAGCGCCGGGACAGGGGGCGTCTTTCTTTTCATGAACACTGAAGCTTTCTTT. V gene TRBV3-1 (or the pseudogene TRBV3-2) combines with J gene TRBJ1-1; 12 positions match TRBD1. Germline loops: CDR1 LGHDT, CDR2 YNNKEL (reference sequence). The ends lost 5 bases at V and 0 bases at J; junction bases unmatched: 16. This CDR3 has 20 amino acids.

The chain employs TRBV18 and TRBJ2-3; possibly TRBD2 for D (5 bases). The CDR3 extends over 16 amino acids. With 0 bases removed from V and 0 bases from J, the gap between germline ends came to 10 bases. Germline assignment: CDR1 KGHSH and CDR2 LQKENI. Here the CDR3 DNA reads TGTGCCAGCTCACCACCCCAGCGGCCTAGCACAGATACGCAGTATTTT. This sequence encodes CASSPPQRPSTDTQYF.

The rearrangement uses TRBV3-1 (or the pseudogene TRBV3-2) and TRBJ1-1; D is unresolved. V lost 3 bases and J 6 bases, leaving 17 bases between the germline ends. CDR1 LGHDT and CDR2 YNNKEL come from the germline V gene (reference sequence). CDR3 length: 15 residues. The CDR3 DNA reads as TGTGCCAGCAGCCAGGCGCAGGTGGGTTTTGCTGAAGCTTTCTTT. The encoded protein is CASSQAQVGFAEAFF.

This clone showed up just once. The chain's CDR3 is CASSLGAGKGETQYF. CDR3 bases: TGTGCCAGCAGCTTAGGGGCAGGGAAGGGAGAGACCCAGTACTTC. The rearrangement uses TRBV7-7 and TRBJ2-5; D possibly corresponds to TRBD1 (5 bases). Trimming shortened V by 1 base and J by 4 bases, and 13 bases separated the two germline ends. Germline V gene sequence: CDR1 SSHAT, CDR2 FNYEAQ (reference sequence). The CDR3 contains 15 residues.

This sequence joins TRBV3-1 (or the pseudogene TRBV3-2) and TRBJ2-7; tentative D call: TRBD1 (6 bases). CDR1 is LGHDT and CDR2 is YNNKEL in the germline V gene (reference sequence). V was shortened by 10 bases and J by 6 bases, with 19 bases between the two germline ends. This CDR3 has 13 residues. The CDR3 bases are TGTGCCACCTTCGGACAGAAAACGGGCGAGCAGTACTTC. It specifies CATFGQKTGEQYF.

V is TRBV20-1 and J is TRBJ2-1; possibly TRBD2 for D (5 bases). Trimming left V 6 bases short and J 7 bases short, with 10 bases between. This CDR3 contains 11 residues. Germline V gene lookup returns CDR1 DFQATT and CDR2 SNEGSKA (reference sequence). CDR3 coding DNA: TGCAGTGCCGGGGAAGGGAATGAGCAGTTCTTC. As protein: CSAGEGNEQFF.

V and J are TRBV19 and TRBJ2-7, with 7 positions matching TRBD1. The CDR3 sequence is 14 residues long. The germline V gene encodes CDR1 LNHDA and CDR2 SQIVND (reference sequence). V lost 3 bases to trimming and J lost 1 base; unmatched junction nucleotides: 3. CDR3 in amino acids: CASSMRQGSYEQYF. CDR3 nucleotide sequence: TGTGCCAGTAGTATGAGACAGGGATCCTACGAGCAGTACTTC.

V usage is TRBV19 and J usage is TRBJ2-1, with TRBD2 matching over 11 bases. The CDR3 extends over 16 amino acids. The V segment lost 1 base and the J segment 7 bases; nucleotides outside the gene matches: 6. Germline assignment: CDR1 LNHDA and CDR2 SQIVND (reference sequence). The CDR3 DNA is TGTGCCAGTAGTATAGTGAGGCTAGCGGGGGGAAATGAGCAGTTCTTC. It is translated as CASSIVRLAGGNEQFF.

The V call is TRBV19, the J call TRBJ2-6; D is unclear. The V and J ends lost 7 bases and 0 bases respectively, with 10 bases between them. This CDR3 is built from 15 residues. Germline CDR1 is LNHDA and CDR2 is SQIVND (reference sequence). The CDR3 DNA reads TGTGCCAGTAAATCGATGGCCTCTGGGGCCAACGTCCTGACTTTC. Translating gives CASKSMASGANVLTF. Combining the CDR3 with reference TRBV19 and TRBJ2-6 gives the whole variable domain DGGITQSPKYLFRKEGQNVTLSCEQNLNHDAMYWYRQDPGQGLRLIYYSQIVNDFQKGDIAEGYSVSREKKESFPLTVTSAQKNPTAFYLCASKSMASGANVLTFGAGSRLTVL.

V and J are TRBV18 and TRBJ2-6, with D uncertain. V dropped 5 bases and J dropped 1 base, with 6 bases sitting between them. Germline CDR1 reads KGHSH; CDR2 reads LQKENI. CDR3 length: 14 amino acids. CDR3 bases: TGTGCCAGCTCATTGTCTTCTGGGGCCAACGTCCTGACTTTC. Translating gives CASSLSSGANVLTF.

The chain employs TRBV2 and TRBJ2-1; D perhaps matches TRBD1 (6 bases). The V gene's germline CDR1 is SNHLY and CDR2 FYNNEI. The CDR3 has 14 amino acids. V was trimmed by 8 bases and J by 3 bases, leaving 14 bases between them. CDR3 nucleotide sequence: TGTGCCAGCCTTCCGGAACAGGGCTACAATGAGCAGTTCTTC. Its translation: CASLPEQGYNEQFF.

Details on this clone: At the DNA level, this CDR3 is encoded by other sequences in the same sample as well. The genes are TRBV14 and TRBJ2-5; 7 nucleotides agree with TRBD1. Germline V CDR1 and CDR2: SGHDN, FVKESK. The CDR3 is made up of 14 amino acids. Trimming at V came to 3 bases and at J to 3 bases, leaving 4 bases not matched to a gene. The DNA for the CDR3 is TGTGCCAGCAGCCACTTAGGACAGGAAGAGACCCAGTACTTC. This gives the protein CASSHLGQEETQYF.

The chain employs TRBV12-5 and TRBJ2-1; 9 positions match TRBD1. The length of the CDR3 is 16 residues. V dropped 5 bases and J dropped 8; count of bases not matched to a gene: 13. CDR1 is LGHNT and CDR2 is FRNRAP in the germline V gene. The chain's CDR3 is CASGRGPGTGRDEQFF. In nucleotides, the CDR3 is TGTGCTAGTGGTCGAGGACCCGGGACAGGGAGAGATGAGCAGTTCTTC.

In its sample, this clone was seen a few times. The gene calls are TRBV19 and TRBJ1-5; D perhaps matches TRBD1 (5 bases). There are 15 residues in the CDR3. CDR1 is LNHDA and CDR2 is SQIVND in the germline V gene (reference sequence). Trimming took off 4 bases at V and 2 bases at J, with 12 bases between the two ends. The CDR3 protein is CASSTGKGGNQPQHF. The CDR3 nucleotides read TGTGCCAGTAGTACAGGGAAAGGCGGCAATCAGCCCCAGCATTTT.

In its sample, this clone was seen a few times. The chain uses TRBV5-1 and TRBJ2-2; TRBD1 agrees at 8 bases. The germline V gene has CDR1 SGHRS and CDR2 YFSETQ. The CDR3 length is 15 residues. J was trimmed by 3 bases and V by 3 bases; bases with no gene match: 4. The CDR3 nucleotides read TGCGCCAGCAGCTCGACAGGGGTAGACACCGGGGAGCTGTTTTTT. The encoded protein is CASSSTGVDTGELFF. Filled out from reference TRBV5-1 and TRBJ2-2, the complete variable domain reads KAGVTQTPRYLIKTRGQQVTLSCSPISGHRSVSWYQQTPGQGLQFLFEYFSETQRNKGNFPGRFSGRQFSNSRSEMNVSTLELGDSALYLCASSSTGVDTGELFFGEGSRLTVL.

The V call is TRBV5-1, the J call TRBJ2-1, with a tentative D call TRBD1 (6 bases). With 2 bases removed from V and 4 bases from J, the gap between germline ends came to 13 bases. Germline CDR1 reads SGHRS; CDR2 reads YFSETQ. The CDR3 runs to 15 residues. The DNA for the CDR3 is TGCGCCAGCAGCTTAACAGGGCAGGAGTACAATGAGCAGTTCTTC. Translation: CASSLTGQEYNEQFF.

The chain is built from TRBV30 and TRBJ2-2; the D gene is possibly TRBD1 (5 bases). The V end was cut by 1 base, the J end by 4 bases, with 7 bases between. The germline V gene encodes CDR1 GTSNPN and CDR2 SVGIG (reference sequence). The CDR3 runs 13 residues. CDR3 bases: TGTGCCTGGAGTGGTAGGGGCACCGGGGAGCTGTTTTTT. Residues: CAWSGRGTGELFF.

This clone has a single count. The V and J genes are TRBV12-3 or TRBV12-4 and TRBJ1-2; a possible D gene is TRBD1 (5 bases). CDR3 size: 13 residues. Trimming took off 7 bases at V and 6 bases at J, with 15 bases between the two ends. For the CDR3, the DNA is TGTGCCAGCAAAAAACAGGCGGGACATGGCTACACCTTC. It encodes CASKKQAGHGYTF.

The chain is built from TRBV7-7 and TRBJ2-5; 12 bases map to TRBD2. This CDR3 contains 16 residues. V lost 5 bases and J lost 2; bases outside the gene matches: 6. Germline V gene sequence: CDR1 SSHAT, CDR2 FNYEAQ (reference sequence). The CDR3 region is CASSPGLAGRQETQYF. CDR3 in DNA: TGTGCCAGCAGCCCCGGACTAGCGGGAAGACAAGAGACCCAGTACTTC. Based on the CDR3 plus reference TRBV7-7 and TRBJ2-5, the full variable domain is GAGVSQSPRYKVTKRGQDVTLRCDPISSHATLYWYQQALGQGPEFLTYFNYEAQPDKSGLPSDRFSAERPEGSISTLTIQRTEQRDSAMYRCASSPGLAGRQETQYFGPGTRLLVL.